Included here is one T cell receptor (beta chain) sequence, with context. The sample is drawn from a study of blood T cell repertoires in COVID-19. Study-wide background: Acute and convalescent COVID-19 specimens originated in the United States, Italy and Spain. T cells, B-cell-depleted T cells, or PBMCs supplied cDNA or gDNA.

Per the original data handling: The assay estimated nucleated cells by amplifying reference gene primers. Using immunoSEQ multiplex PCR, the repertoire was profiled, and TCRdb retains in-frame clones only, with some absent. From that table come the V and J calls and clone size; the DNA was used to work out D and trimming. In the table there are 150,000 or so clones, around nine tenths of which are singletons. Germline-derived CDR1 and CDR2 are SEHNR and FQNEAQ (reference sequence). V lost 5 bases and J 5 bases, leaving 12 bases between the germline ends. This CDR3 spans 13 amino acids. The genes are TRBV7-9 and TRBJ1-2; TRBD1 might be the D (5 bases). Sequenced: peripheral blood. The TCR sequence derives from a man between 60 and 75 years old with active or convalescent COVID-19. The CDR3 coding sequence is TGTGCCAGCAGCGAGGGACTCCTATATGGCTACACCTTC. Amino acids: CASSEGLLYGYTF.